These 20 T cell receptor beta chains were sequenced from one sample in a study of T cell responses to AZD1222 COVID-19 vaccine. Libraries were prepared by immunoSEQ multiplex PCR; TCRdb keeps only in-frame clonotypes and omits some of them. The sample records approximately 89,000 clones, around 90% being singletons. The specimen was peripheral blood, collected 28 days after the second AZD1222 dose. All receptors come from an adult who received the AZD1222 COVID-19 vaccine.

This chain connects TRBV27 to TRBJ2-1, with TRBD1 identical over 8 bases. J gave up 3 bases and V 7 bases, and 17 bases lay outside the gene matches. Germline V gene sequence: CDR1 MNHEY, CDR2 SMNVEV (reference sequence). The CDR3 spans 18 residues. The chain's CDR3 is CASTTKPRTGWVYNEQFF. CDR3 in DNA: TGTGCCAGCACTACGAAACCCCGGACAGGGTGGGTCTACAATGAGCAGTTCTTC.

This clone was seen a handful of times. V usage is TRBV7-3 and J usage is TRBJ1-1; weak D call: TRBD1 (6 bases). CDR3 length equals 15 residues. Between the trimmed V and J ends, which lost 2 bases and 3 bases, there was a span of 13 bases. CDR1 SGHTA and CDR2 FQGTGA come from the germline V gene. CDR3 DNA sequence: TGTGCCAGCAGCTTACAGGGCTCAGGGGACACTGAAGCTTTCTTT. Protein sequence: CASSLQGSGDTEAFF.

The chain uses TRBV7-3 and TRBJ2-3, with 8 bases that match TRBD2. Germline CDR1 is SGHTA and CDR2 is FQGTGA. The V segment lost 0 bases and the J segment 10 bases; nucleotides outside the gene matches: 3. The CDR3 runs 13 residues. The CDR3 is CASSLTEREPQYF. CDR3 DNA: TGTGCCAGCAGCTTAACGGAGCGGGAGCCGCAGTATTTT. The full variable domain, rest sourced from reference TRBV7-3 and TRBJ2-3, is GAGVSQTPSNKVTEKGKYVELRCDPISGHTALYWYRQSLGQGPEFLIYFQGTGAADDSGLPNDRFFAVRPEGSVSTLKIQRTERGDSAVYLCASSLTEREPQYFGPGTRLTVL.

This rearrangement joins TRBV3-1 (or the pseudogene TRBV3-2) to TRBJ1-1; tentatively, D is TRBD1 (5 bases). Per the germline V gene, CDR1 is LGHDT and CDR2 is YNNKEL (reference sequence). CDR3 length equals 15 residues. The ends were cut back, 0 bases at V and 6 bases at J, with 14 bases in the middle. CDR3 sequence (DNA): TGTGCCAGCAGCCAAGATAGGGGACCTAGATCTGAAGCTTTCTTT. This gives the protein CASSQDRGPRSEAFF.

The gene calls are TRBV15 and TRBJ1-2, with D tentatively TRBD1 (5 bases). Trimming left V 0 bases short and J 8 bases short, with 16 bases between. This CDR3 region has 15 residues. Germline V gene lookup returns CDR1 LNHNV and CDR2 YYDKDF (reference sequence). The CDR3 nucleotides read TGTGCCACCAGCAGAGACAGGGTCTCTCATGGGGGCTACACCTTC. Translation gives CATSRDRVSHGGYTF.

V and J are TRBV2 and TRBJ1-4; 7 positions match TRBD1. The CDR3 length is 14 residues. After removal of 5 bases from V and 4 bases from J, the junction contained 4 bases not matched to a gene. Germline V CDR1 and CDR2: SNHLY, FYNNEI. The CDR3 here is CASSQQGINEKLFF. The CDR3 coding sequence is TGTGCCAGCAGTCAACAGGGGATTAATGAAAAACTGTTTTTT.

The chain uses TRBV24-1 and TRBJ1-4, with D tentatively TRBD1 (5 bases). This CDR3 comprises 16 residues. The V end lost 4 bases, the J end lost 8 bases, and 19 bases lay between the germline ends. Germline CDR1 is KGHDR and CDR2 is SFDVKD. The CDR3 DNA reads as TGTGCCACCAGTGAACACATGCCGGGACGAGGGGAAAAACTGTTTTTT. Translating it yields CATSEHMPGRGEKLFF.

The V gene is TRBV5-4, the J gene TRBJ2-4, with TRBD1 as a possible D gene (5 bases). Germline assignment: CDR1 SGHNT and CDR2 YYREEE (reference sequence). Trimming cost V 3 bases and J 10 bases, with 17 bases left between them. The CDR3 loop spans 14 amino acids. The CDR3 reads CASSYGPLKGIQYF. DNA for the CDR3: TGTGCCAGCAGCTATGGACCGCTGAAGGGGATTCAGTACTTC.

V gene TRBV2 combines with J gene TRBJ1-2, with 12 bases aligning to TRBD1. There are 14 residues in the CDR3. Germline lookup yields CDR1 SNHLY and CDR2 FYNNEI. J gave up 6 bases and V 6 bases, and 5 bases lay outside the gene matches. Here the CDR3 DNA reads TGTGCCAGCAGCCGGGACAGGGGGCCGGATGGCTACACCTTC. This gives the protein CASSRDRGPDGYTF.

The V gene is TRBV11-3, the J gene TRBJ2-2, with unresolved D. Germline V gene data show CDR1 as SGHNT and CDR2 as YENEEA. The CDR3 extends over 15 amino acids. V was trimmed by 4 bases and J by 1 base, leaving 10 bases between them. Written as DNA, the CDR3 is TGTGCCAGCAGCTCGTATAGGGAGAACACCGGGGAGCTGTTTTTT. It specifies CASSSYRENTGELFF.

The rearrangement joins TRBV18 to TRBJ2-7; 8 bases align to TRBD1. Trimming took 3 bases from V and 2 from J; bases not matched to a gene: 6. The CDR3 covers 15 residues. Germline CDR1 reads KGHSH; CDR2 reads LQKENI. CDR3 sequence (DNA): TGTGCCAGCTCACCGGCAGGGGGCCTAGCCTACGAGCAGTACTTC. This encodes CASSPAGGLAYEQYF.

The chain employs TRBV3-1 (or the pseudogene TRBV3-2) and TRBJ1-2; perhaps TRBD1 as D (5 bases). The germline V gene has CDR1 LGHDT and CDR2 YNNKEL (reference sequence). The CDR3 loop spans 14 amino acids. Deletions cut 4 bases from V and 4 bases from J, with 13 bases between. The DNA of the CDR3 is TGTGCCAGCAGCCCAGGGACGGGTGCCTATGGCTACACCTTC. Translating it yields CASSPGTGAYGYTF.

The CDR3 spells CASSLVSGRETQYF. The DNA of the CDR3 is TGTGCCAGCAGTTTAGTTAGCGGGAGGGAGACCCAGTACTTC. This chain uses TRBV28 with TRBJ2-5; 10 bases match TRBD2. Per germline, CDR1 MDHEN and CDR2 SYDVKM. Trimming took 2 bases from V and 5 from J; bases not matched to a gene: 2. The CDR3 length is 14 residues.

This clone has just one count. The CDR3 here is CASSLGGQGVYEQYF. CDR3 coding DNA: TGCGCCAGCAGCTTGGGAGGACAGGGGGTGTACGAGCAGTACTTC. V is TRBV5-1 and J is TRBJ2-7; 10 bases agree with TRBD1. CDR3 length equals 15 residues. Germline CDR1 is SGHRS and CDR2 is YFSETQ. Germline trimming cut 0 bases from V and 4 bases from J; bases unmatched to any gene: 4. Variable domain in full (rest from reference TRBV5-1 and TRBJ2-7): KAGVTQTPRYLIKTRGQQVTLSCSPISGHRSVSWYQQTPGQGLQFLFEYFSETQRNKGNFPGRFSGRQFSNSRSEMNVSTLELGDSALYLCASSLGGQGVYEQYFGPGTRLTVT.

The chain combines TRBV18 with TRBJ2-7; D gene unclear. Germline CDR1 KGHSH, CDR2 LQKENI. The CDR3 is made up of 13 amino acids. The V gene lost 2 bases and the J gene lost 2 bases, with 7 bases spanning the gap. CDR3 residues: CASSPRSTYEQYF. Here the CDR3 DNA reads TGTGCCAGCTCACCAAGGTCCACCTACGAGCAGTACTTC.

By proportion, this clone is medium-sized. This chain uses TRBV30 with TRBJ1-2, with D possibly TRBD1 on 5 matching bases. V lost 7 bases and J 4 bases, leaving 13 bases between the germline ends. Germline V gene lookup returns CDR1 GTSNPN and CDR2 SVGIG (reference sequence). The CDR3 sequence is 12 residues long. This chain's CDR3 is CASPGVIYGYTF. Written as DNA, the CDR3 is TGTGCCTCCCCGGGGGTGATCTATGGCTACACCTTC.

V usage is TRBV5-1 and J usage is TRBJ1-4, with 9 bases identical to TRBD1. Trimming took 3 bases from V and 8 from J; bases not matched to a gene: 8. The germline V gene has CDR1 SGHRS and CDR2 YFSETQ. The CDR3 covers 15 residues. In DNA form, the CDR3 reads TGCGCCAGCAGCTCATCGGGACAGGGCGCGGAAAAACTGTTTTTT. This translates into CASSSSGQGAEKLFF.

The rearrangement links TRBV10-3 to TRBJ2-3; D gene ambiguous. The V gene lost 7 bases and the J gene lost 0 bases, with 14 bases spanning the gap. CDR3 size: 15 residues. Germline CDR1 is ENHRY and CDR2 is SYGVKD. The CDR3 region has the DNA TGTGCCATCATTCCCGACGGAGCTAGCACAGATACGCAGTATTTT. Its translation: CAIIPDGASTDTQYF.

The chain joins TRBV4-1 to TRBJ1-4; D call uncertain. The germline gives CDR1 MGHRA, CDR2 YSYEKL. Trimming stripped 0 bases from V and 8 bases from J, with 19 bases between. The CDR3 is 17 amino acids. CDR3 nucleotide sequence: TGCGCCAGCAGCCAAGATAAGGCGGGGAGGGTCGCGGAAAAACTGTTTTTT. Encoded protein: CASSQDKAGRVAEKLFF.

The chain couples TRBV28 to TRBJ2-7, with TRBD1 as a possible D gene (6 bases). V was trimmed by 6 bases and J by 2 bases, leaving 14 bases between them. This CDR3 region has 14 residues. Germline-derived CDR1 and CDR2 are MDHEN and SYDVKM. The DNA for the CDR3 is TGTGCCAGCAGGAACGACAGGTTCACCTACGAGCAGTACTTC. Its translation is CASRNDRFTYEQYF.